These 27 T cell receptor beta chains share one sample of origin, sequenced in a study of cytomegalovirus exposure and HLA in healthy donors. Vbeta (60) and Jbeta (13) primers were used in the PCR. This table comes from immunoSEQ multiplex PCR, and its TCRdb copy is limited to in-frame clones, with some not included. This sample carries 200,000 to 250,000 clones, roughly 89% of them seen once, and the ten largest clones take 1%. The sequenced material came from PBMCs. The receptors stem from a woman under 30 in good health and CMV-seronegative.

In its sample, this clone was seen a few times. This rearrangement joins TRBV6-5 to TRBJ1-2; TRBD1 matches at 8 bases. The CDR3 has 14 residues. The germline V gene encodes CDR1 MNHEY and CDR2 SVGAGI. V trimming: 7 bases; J trimming: 4 bases; junction bases outside the gene matches: 8. Here the CDR3 reads CASTRTGTRYGYTF. The DNA for the CDR3 is TGTGCCAGCACCCGGACAGGGACCCGCTATGGCTACACCTTC.

The rearrangement links TRBV10-1 to TRBJ2-4; possibly TRBD1 for D (6 bases). The CDR3 has 14 residues. The V gene's germline CDR1 is WNHNN and CDR2 SYGVQD (reference sequence). V lost 10 bases to trimming and J lost 0 bases, with 13 bases between them. The CDR3 bases are TGCGCCACCGACAGGACGATAGCCAAAAACATTCAGTACTTC. This encodes CATDRTIAKNIQYF.

This sequence joins TRBV2 and TRBJ1-5; D unclear. The germline V and J ends were trimmed by 3 bases and 5 bases, with 5 bases remaining between them. This CDR3 region has 12 residues. CDR1 and CDR2 (germline): SNHLY, FYNNEI. CDR3 region: CASSDGDQPQHF. For the CDR3, the DNA is TGTGCCAGCAGTGACGGGGATCAGCCCCAGCATTTT. The full variable domain, rest sourced from reference TRBV2 and TRBJ1-5, is EPEVTQTPSHQVTQMGQEVILRCVPISNHLYFYWYRQILGQKVEFLVSFYNNEISEKSEIFDDQFSVERPDGSNFTLKIRSTKLEDSAMYFCASSDGDQPQHFGDGTRLSIL.

This clone was seen more than once but under ten times. The V and J genes are TRBV2 and TRBJ1-1; no clear D gene. The germline V and J ends were trimmed by 4 bases and 3 bases, with 12 bases remaining between them. The germline CDR1 and CDR2 sequences are SNHLY and FYNNEI. This CDR3 region has 14 residues. CDR3 protein: CASSANLPYTEAFF. The CDR3 DNA reads as TGTGCCAGCAGTGCTAACTTACCCTACACTGAAGCTTTCTTT.

This sequence joins TRBV6-1 and TRBJ2-5; 7 nucleotides match TRBD1. After removal of 4 bases from V and 5 bases from J, the junction contained 1 base not matched to a gene. CDR1 MNHNS and CDR2 SASEGT come from the germline V gene. The CDR3 sequence is 12 residues long. The CDR3 nucleotides read TGTGCCAGCAGTGCCAGGGGGGAGACCCAGTACTTC. Translating gives CASSARGETQYF.

The chain uses TRBV7-9 and TRBJ2-1, with 7 bases fitting TRBD2. The CDR3 totals 15 residues. Losses at the gene ends were 2 bases for V and 10 bases for J; bases not matched to a gene: 11. Germline values: CDR1 SEHNR, CDR2 FQNEAQ (reference sequence). The CDR3 region is CASSLTAGALEEQFF. CDR3 DNA sequence: TGTGCCAGCAGCTTAACGGCGGGAGCCCTAGAAGAGCAGTTCTTC.

This sequence joins TRBV7-9 and TRBJ2-1; 12 bases line up with TRBD2. J was trimmed by 6 bases and V by 1 base; bases with no gene match: 1. CDR1 SEHNR and CDR2 FQNEAQ come from the germline V gene (reference sequence). The CDR3 is made up of 15 amino acids. The CDR3 is CASSLGTSGVNEQFF. The CDR3 DNA reads TGTGCCAGCAGCTTAGGGACTAGCGGGGTCAATGAGCAGTTCTTC.

The rearrangement uses TRBV7-9 and TRBJ2-1; D remains unclear. Germline V gives CDR1 SEHNR, CDR2 FQNEAQ (reference sequence). Trimming shortened V by 8 bases and J by 1 base, and 12 bases separated the two germline ends. This CDR3 has 14 residues. The CDR3 nucleotides are TGTGCCAGCCCACCGGAGATATCCTACAATGAGCAGTTCTTC. Protein sequence: CASPPEISYNEQFF.

The chain has TRBV6-1 and TRBJ1-4, with D possibly TRBD1 on 5 matching bases. Looked up from germline, CDR1 is MNHNS and CDR2 is SASEGT. The CDR3 runs 18 residues. Trimming pared 4 bases from V and 4 bases from J, leaving 22 bases between. The chain's CDR3 is CASSVGASPYGFNEKLFF. The CDR3 region has the DNA TGTGCCAGCAGTGTTGGGGCCTCCCCTTACGGCTTTAATGAAAAACTGTTTTTT.

This chain links TRBV2 with TRBJ1-5; D possibly corresponds to TRBD1 (5 bases). This CDR3 spans 13 amino acids. CDR1 and CDR2 from the germline V gene are SNHLY and FYNNEI. The V gene lost 3 bases and the J gene lost 6 bases, with 9 bases spanning the gap. The CDR3 DNA follows: TGTGCCAGCAGTGACGGGGGTAGTCAGCCCCAGCATTTT. Amino acids: CASSDGGSQPQHF.

The chain couples TRBV13 to TRBJ2-7; 8 bases fit TRBD1. This CDR3 contains 16 residues. V was pared by 4 bases and J by 0 bases, with 8 bases of the junction left unmatched. From germline, CDR1 is PRHDT and CDR2 FYEKMQ (reference sequence). The CDR3, as DNA: TGTGCCAGCAGCTCTTACAGGGGGTCGAACTCCTACGAGCAGTACTTC. Its translation is CASSSYRGSNSYEQYF.

The chain joins TRBV2 to TRBJ1-2; 7 bases line up with TRBD1. The CDR3 totals 12 residues. CDR1 and CDR2 (germline): SNHLY, FYNNEI. V gave up 8 bases and J gave up 6 bases; unmatched junction bases: 6. The CDR3 DNA reads as TGTGCCAGCGAGACAGGGACGGATGGCTACACCTTC. Translated, it gives CASETGTDGYTF.

This sequence joins TRBV23-1 and TRBJ2-3; the match to TRBD2 covers 13 bases. TRBV23-1 is designated an ORF whose function remains uncertain. Losses at the gene ends were 2 bases for V and 2 bases for J; bases not matched to a gene: 4. The CDR3 is made up of 17 amino acids. The CDR3 region has the DNA TGCGCCAGCAGTCAACGACTAGCGGGGGGCTACACAGATACGCAGTATTTT. The encoded protein is CASSQRLAGGYTDTQYF.

CDR3 sequence: CASNKDGGNTEAFF. The CDR3 DNA sequence: TGTGCCAGCAACAAGGACGGAGGGAACACTGAAGCTTTCTTT. The rearrangement uses TRBV5-4 and TRBJ1-1; no firm D call. The CDR3 spans 14 residues. Germline V gene data show CDR1 as SGHNT and CDR2 as YYREEE (reference sequence). V was pared by 6 bases and J by 1 base, with 13 bases between.

Only a few counts were recorded for this clone. This chain joins TRBV2 and TRBJ2-5; D ambiguous. Looked up from germline, CDR1 is SNHLY and CDR2 is FYNNEI. The V end lost 3 bases, the J end lost 5 bases, and 10 bases lay between the germline ends. This CDR3 is built from 13 residues. The chain's CDR3 is CASSDNSQETQYF. The CDR3 DNA reads TGTGCCAGCAGTGACAATTCTCAGGAGACCCAGTACTTC. The entire variable domain, with the rest obtained from reference TRBV2 and TRBJ2-5, is as follows: EPEVTQTPSHQVTQMGQEVILRCVPISNHLYFYWYRQILGQKVEFLVSFYNNEISEKSEIFDDQFSVERPDGSNFTLKIRSTKLEDSAMYFCASSDNSQETQYFGPGTRLLVL.

The chain carries TRBV7-2 and TRBJ2-7, with TRBD2 identical over 11 bases. This CDR3 is 14 amino acids long. V was clipped by 3 bases and J by 6 bases; unmatched bases: 4. The germline gives CDR1 SGHTA, CDR2 FQGNSA. The chain's CDR3 is CASSFSGREIEQYF. The CDR3 region has the DNA TGTGCCAGCAGCTTTAGCGGGAGGGAGATCGAGCAGTACTTC.

The chain combines TRBV25-1 with TRBJ1-6; D unclear. Looked up from germline, CDR1 is MGHDK and CDR2 is SYGVNS. V shed 7 bases and J shed 9 bases, with 10 bases lying between them. There are 12 residues in the CDR3. This CDR3 is CASKQASSPLHF. In DNA, the CDR3 is TGTGCCAGCAAGCAGGCGTCTTCACCCCTCCACTTT.

The chain employs TRBV7-2 and TRBJ2-5, with D uncertain. The DNA end is a closer match to TRBJ2-7, so the J assignment may be wrong. CDR3 length: 13 residues. CDR1 is SGHTA and CDR2 is FQGNSA in the germline V gene. CDR3 residues: CASSLVPAYEQYF. The CDR3 nucleotides are TGTGCCAGCAGCTTAGTGCCCGCCTACGAGCAGTACTTC.

CDR3 sequence (DNA): TGCGCCAGCAGCTCCCGAGGGACTCTAGGGGAAAAACTGTTTTTT. Its protein is CASSSRGTLGEKLFF. The rearrangement uses TRBV5-1 and TRBJ1-4; weak D call: TRBD1 (5 bases). Germline V gives CDR1 SGHRS, CDR2 YFSETQ. The length of the CDR3 is 15 residues. V lost 3 bases, J lost 8 bases, and 17 bases lay in between.

The rearrangement links TRBV18 to TRBJ1-1, with D perhaps TRBD1 (6 bases). Trimming pared 3 bases from V and 0 bases from J, leaving 20 bases between. The germline CDR1 and CDR2 sequences are KGHSH and LQKENI. The CDR3 totals 18 residues. The CDR3 coding sequence is TGTGCCAGCTCACCTCAAGGGGGGGCGAGACCCATGAACACTGAAGCTTTCTTT. It specifies CASSPQGGARPMNTEAFF.

The gene calls are TRBV30 and TRBJ2-3, with D perhaps TRBD2 (6 bases). This CDR3 has 17 amino acids. CDR1 and CDR2 from the germline V gene are GTSNPN and SVGIG (reference sequence). Trimming cost V 3 bases and J 0 bases, with 19 bases left between them. CDR3 sequence reads: CAWRAGYIFSSTDTQYF. DNA for the CDR3: TGTGCCTGGAGGGCGGGGTATATCTTTTCTAGCACAGATACGCAGTATTTT.

The table lists this clone with a few counts. The chain combines TRBV10-3 with TRBJ1-1; D is uncertain. Deletions cut 6 bases from V and 5 bases from J, with 13 bases between. The CDR3 consists of 13 residues. Germline CDR1 reads ENHRY; CDR2 reads SYGVKD. This CDR3 reads CAIRGRVGTEAFF. In nucleotides, the CDR3 is TGTGCCATCAGGGGGAGGGTTGGGACTGAAGCTTTCTTT.

This chain links TRBV6-5 with TRBJ2-7; 8 bases map to TRBD1. V lost 7 bases to trimming and J lost 3 bases; unmatched junction nucleotides: 8. The CDR3 sequence is 14 residues long. Germline V gene sequence: CDR1 MNHEY, CDR2 SVGAGI. The CDR3 nucleotides are TGTGCCAGCACCCTGGCCGGACAGGGCTACGAGCAGTACTTC. Amino acids: CASTLAGQGYEQYF.

The chain carries TRBV7-3 and TRBJ2-2; 8 bases are shared with TRBD1. Germline CDR1 is SGHTA and CDR2 is FQGTGA. V dropped 3 bases and J dropped 6; count of bases not matched to a gene: 0. The CDR3 spans 13 residues. The CDR3 loop is CASSLTGAGELFF. In DNA form, the CDR3 reads TGTGCCAGCAGCTTGACAGGGGCCGGGGAGCTGTTTTTT.

The chain employs TRBV4-3 and TRBJ2-2, with 8 bases that match TRBD2. This CDR3 has 15 amino acids. CDR1 and CDR2 (germline): LGHNA, YSLEER. Trimming at V came to 1 base and at J to 7 bases, leaving 5 bases not matched to a gene. The CDR3 loop reads CASSQVSGNGGELFF. The DNA of the CDR3 is TGCGCCAGCAGCCAAGTTAGCGGGAACGGCGGGGAGCTGTTTTTT.

The chain couples TRBV7-6 to TRBJ1-1; no clear D. The CDR3 contains 14 residues. Germline V CDR1 and CDR2: SGHVS, FNYEAQ. The germline V and J ends were trimmed by 1 base and 6 bases, with 12 bases remaining between them. CDR3 amino acids: CASSLGPAAPEAFF. CDR3 nucleotides: TGTGCCAGCAGCTTAGGGCCCGCGGCCCCTGAAGCTTTCTTT.

This clone came up once. This sequence joins TRBV19 and TRBJ2-1, with 7 bases aligning to TRBD2. Germline lookup yields CDR1 LNHDA and CDR2 SQIVND (reference sequence). V lost 7 bases and J lost 4; bases outside the gene matches: 4. The CDR3 has 13 amino acids. CDR3 loop: CASNLGGYNEQFF. In nucleotides, the CDR3 is TGTGCCAGTAACCTCGGGGGGTACAATGAGCAGTTCTTC.